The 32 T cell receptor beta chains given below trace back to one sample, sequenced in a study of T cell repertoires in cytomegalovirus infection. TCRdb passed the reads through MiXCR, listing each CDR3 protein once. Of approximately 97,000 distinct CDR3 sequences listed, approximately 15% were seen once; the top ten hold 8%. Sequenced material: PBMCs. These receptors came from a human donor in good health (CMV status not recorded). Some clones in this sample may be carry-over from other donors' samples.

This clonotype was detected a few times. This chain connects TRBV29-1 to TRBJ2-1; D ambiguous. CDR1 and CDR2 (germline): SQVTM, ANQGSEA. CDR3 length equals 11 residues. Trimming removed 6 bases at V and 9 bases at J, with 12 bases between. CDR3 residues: CSVVLRSEQFF. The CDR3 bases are TGCAGCGTGGTTCTTAGGTCTGAGCAGTTCTTC.

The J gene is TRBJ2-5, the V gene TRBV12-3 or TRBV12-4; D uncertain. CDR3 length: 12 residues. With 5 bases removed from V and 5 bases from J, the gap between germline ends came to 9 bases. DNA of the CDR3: TGTGCCAGCAGTACCAAAGGGGAGACCCAGTACTTC. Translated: CASSTKGETQYF.

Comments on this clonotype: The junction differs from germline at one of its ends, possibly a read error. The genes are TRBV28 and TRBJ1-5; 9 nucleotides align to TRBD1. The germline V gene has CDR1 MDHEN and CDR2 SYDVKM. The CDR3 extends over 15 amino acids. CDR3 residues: CASSSGQGRNQPQLF. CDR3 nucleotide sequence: TGTGCCAGCAGTTCGGGACAGGGTCGTAATCAGCCCCAGCTTTTT.

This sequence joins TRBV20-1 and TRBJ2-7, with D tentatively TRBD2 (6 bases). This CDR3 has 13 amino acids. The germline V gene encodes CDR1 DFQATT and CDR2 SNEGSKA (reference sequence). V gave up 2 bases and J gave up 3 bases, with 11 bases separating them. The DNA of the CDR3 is TGCAGTGCTAGACCGGGGGAGTACTACGAGCAGTACTTC. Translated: CSARPGEYYEQYF.

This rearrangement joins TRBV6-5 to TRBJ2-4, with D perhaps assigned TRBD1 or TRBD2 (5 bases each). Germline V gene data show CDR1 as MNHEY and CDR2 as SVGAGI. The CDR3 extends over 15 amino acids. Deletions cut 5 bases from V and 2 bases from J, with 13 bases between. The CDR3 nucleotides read TGTGCCAGCAGTAACCTGGGGGTCCCCAAAAACATTCAGTACTTC. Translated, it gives CASSNLGVPKNIQYF.

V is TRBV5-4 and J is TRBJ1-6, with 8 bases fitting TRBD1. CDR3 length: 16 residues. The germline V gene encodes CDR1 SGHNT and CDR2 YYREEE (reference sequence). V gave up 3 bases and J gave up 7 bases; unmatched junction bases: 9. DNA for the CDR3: TGTGCCAGCAGCTCGCAGGGGGCTCGGAAGAATTCACCCCTCCACTTT. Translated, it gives CASSSQGARKNSPLHF.

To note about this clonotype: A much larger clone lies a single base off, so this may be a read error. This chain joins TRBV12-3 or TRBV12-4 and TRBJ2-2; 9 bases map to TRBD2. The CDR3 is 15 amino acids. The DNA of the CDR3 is TGTGCCAGCAGCCCTAGCGGGGTTAAGACCGGGGTGCTGTTTTTT. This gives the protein CASSPSGVKTGVLFF.

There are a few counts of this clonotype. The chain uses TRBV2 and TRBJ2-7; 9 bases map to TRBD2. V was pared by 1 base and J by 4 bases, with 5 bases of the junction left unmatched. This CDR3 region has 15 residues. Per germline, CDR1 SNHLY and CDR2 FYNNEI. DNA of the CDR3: TGTGCCAGCAGTGAAGTAATAACTAGCGGGTACGAGCAGTACTTC. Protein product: CASSEVITSGYEQYF.

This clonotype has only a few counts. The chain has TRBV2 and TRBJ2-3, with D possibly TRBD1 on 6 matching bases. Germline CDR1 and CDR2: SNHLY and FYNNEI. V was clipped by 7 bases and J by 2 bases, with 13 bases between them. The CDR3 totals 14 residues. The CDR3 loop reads CASNRGGNTDTQYF. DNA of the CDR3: TGTGCCAGCAACCGAGGGGGAAACACAGATACGCAGTATTTT.

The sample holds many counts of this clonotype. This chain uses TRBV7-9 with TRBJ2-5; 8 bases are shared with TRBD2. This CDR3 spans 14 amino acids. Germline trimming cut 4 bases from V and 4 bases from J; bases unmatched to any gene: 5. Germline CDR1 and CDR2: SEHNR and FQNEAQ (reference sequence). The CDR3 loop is CASSSYSGVETQYF. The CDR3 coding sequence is TGTGCCAGCAGCTCTTATAGCGGGGTAGAGACCCAGTACTTC.

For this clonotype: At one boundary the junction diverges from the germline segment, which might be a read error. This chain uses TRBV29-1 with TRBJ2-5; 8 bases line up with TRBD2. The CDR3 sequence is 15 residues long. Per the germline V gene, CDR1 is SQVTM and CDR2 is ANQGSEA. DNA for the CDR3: TGCAGCGTTGTTCCCGCTAGCGGGTCCCAAGCGACCCAGTACTTC. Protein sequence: CSVVPASGSQATQYF.

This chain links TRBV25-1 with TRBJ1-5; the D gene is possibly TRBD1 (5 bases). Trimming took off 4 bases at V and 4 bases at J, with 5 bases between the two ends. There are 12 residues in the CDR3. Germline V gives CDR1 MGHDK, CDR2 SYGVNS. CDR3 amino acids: CASSGGNQPQHF. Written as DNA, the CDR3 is TGTGCCAGCAGTGGGGGGAATCAGCCCCAGCATTTT.

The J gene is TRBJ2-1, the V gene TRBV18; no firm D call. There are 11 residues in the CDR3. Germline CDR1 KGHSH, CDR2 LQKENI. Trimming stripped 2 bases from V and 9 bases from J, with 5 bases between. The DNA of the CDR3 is TGTGCCAGCTCACCAATCCGTGAGCAGTTCTTC. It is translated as CASSPIREQFF.

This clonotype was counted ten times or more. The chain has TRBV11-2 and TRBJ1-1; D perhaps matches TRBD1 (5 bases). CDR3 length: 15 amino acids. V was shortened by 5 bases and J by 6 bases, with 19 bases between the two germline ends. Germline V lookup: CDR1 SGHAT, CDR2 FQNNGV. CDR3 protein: CASSPLSKGGAEAFF. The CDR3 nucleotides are TGTGCCAGCAGCCCTCTATCAAAGGGAGGGGCTGAAGCTTTCTTT.

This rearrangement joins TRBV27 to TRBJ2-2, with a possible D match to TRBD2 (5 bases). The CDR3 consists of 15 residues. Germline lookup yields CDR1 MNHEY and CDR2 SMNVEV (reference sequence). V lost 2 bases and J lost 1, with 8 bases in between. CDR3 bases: TGTGCCAGCAGTTTAACGGGATTGAACACCGGGGAGCTGTTTTTT. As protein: CASSLTGLNTGELFF.

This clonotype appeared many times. The CDR3 loop is CASSLQDRRGDTQYF. CDR3 bases: TGTGCCAGCAGCTTGCAGGACAGGAGGGGAGATACGCAGTATTTT. The rearrangement links TRBV7-9 to TRBJ2-3; D is perhaps TRBD1 (7 bases). Trimming removed 3 bases at V and 5 bases at J, with 15 bases between. Germline CDR1 is SEHNR and CDR2 is FQNEAQ (reference sequence). The CDR3 has 15 amino acids.

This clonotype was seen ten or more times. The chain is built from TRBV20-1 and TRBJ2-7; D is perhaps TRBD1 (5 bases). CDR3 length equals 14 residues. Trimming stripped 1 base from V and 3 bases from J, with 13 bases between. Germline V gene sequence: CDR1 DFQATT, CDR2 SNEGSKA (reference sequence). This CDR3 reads CSARVRRGLYEQYF. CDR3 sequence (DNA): TGCAGTGCTAGAGTTCGAAGGGGTCTCTACGAGCAGTACTTC.

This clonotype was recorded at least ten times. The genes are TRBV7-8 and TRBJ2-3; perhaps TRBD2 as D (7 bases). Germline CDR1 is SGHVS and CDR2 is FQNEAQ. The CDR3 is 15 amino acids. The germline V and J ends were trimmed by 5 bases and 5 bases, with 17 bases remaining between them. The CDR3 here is CASSLRGGAGDTQYF. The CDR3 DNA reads TGTGCCAGCAGCCTCAGAGGGGGGGCTGGAGATACGCAGTATTTT. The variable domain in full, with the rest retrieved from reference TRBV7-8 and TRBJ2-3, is GAGVSQSPRYKVAKRGQDVALRCDPISGHVSLFWYQQALGQGPEFLTYFQNEAQLDKSGLPSDRFFAERPEGSVSTLKIQRTQQEDSAVYLCASSLRGGAGDTQYFGPGTRLTVL.

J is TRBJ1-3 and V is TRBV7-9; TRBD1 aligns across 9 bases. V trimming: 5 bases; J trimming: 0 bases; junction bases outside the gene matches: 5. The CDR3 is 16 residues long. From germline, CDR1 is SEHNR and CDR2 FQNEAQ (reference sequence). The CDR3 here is CASSLGQGSSGNTIYF. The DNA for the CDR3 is TGTGCCAGCAGCCTCGGACAGGGGAGCTCTGGAAACACCATATATTTT.

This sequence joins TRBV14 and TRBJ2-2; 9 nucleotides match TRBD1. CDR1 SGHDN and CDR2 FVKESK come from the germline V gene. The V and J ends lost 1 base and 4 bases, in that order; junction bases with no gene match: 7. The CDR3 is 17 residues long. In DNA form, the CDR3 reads TGTGCCAGCAGCCAAGTGACAGGGGGATCACTCACCGGGGAGCTGTTTTTT. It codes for CASSQVTGGSLTGELFF.

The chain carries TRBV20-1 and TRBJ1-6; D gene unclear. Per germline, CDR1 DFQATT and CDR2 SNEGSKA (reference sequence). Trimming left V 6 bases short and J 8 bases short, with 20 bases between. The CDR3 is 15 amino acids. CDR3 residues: CSARSAPVRDSPLHF. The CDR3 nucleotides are TGCAGTGCCCGGTCGGCCCCGGTTAGGGATTCACCCCTCCACTTT.

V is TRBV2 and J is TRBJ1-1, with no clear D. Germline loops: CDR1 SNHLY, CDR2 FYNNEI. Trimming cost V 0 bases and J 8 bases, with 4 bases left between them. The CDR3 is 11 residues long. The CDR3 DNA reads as TGTGCCAGCAGTGAAGCATCCGAAGCTTTCTTT. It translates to CASSEASEAFF.

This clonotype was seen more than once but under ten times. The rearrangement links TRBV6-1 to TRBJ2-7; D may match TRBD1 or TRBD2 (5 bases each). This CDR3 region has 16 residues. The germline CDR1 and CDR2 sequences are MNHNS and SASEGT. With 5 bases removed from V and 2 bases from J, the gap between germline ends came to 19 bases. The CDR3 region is CASSLDTGTGTYEQYF. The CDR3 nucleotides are TGTGCCAGCAGTTTGGATACCGGGACGGGTACCTACGAGCAGTACTTC.

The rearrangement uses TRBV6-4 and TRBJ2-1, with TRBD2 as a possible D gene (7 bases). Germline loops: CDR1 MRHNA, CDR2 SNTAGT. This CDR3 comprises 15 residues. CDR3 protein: CDIRREGGSYNEQFF. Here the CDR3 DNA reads TGTGACATCAGGAGGGAGGGGGGCTCCTACAATGAGCAGTTCTTC.

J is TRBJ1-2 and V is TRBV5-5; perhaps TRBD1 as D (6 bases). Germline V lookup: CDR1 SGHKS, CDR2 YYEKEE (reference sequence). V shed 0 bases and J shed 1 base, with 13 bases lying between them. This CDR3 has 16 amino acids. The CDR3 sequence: CASSLVNGGHNYGYTF. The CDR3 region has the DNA TGTGCCAGCAGCTTGGTTAACGGGGGCCATAACTATGGCTACACCTTC.

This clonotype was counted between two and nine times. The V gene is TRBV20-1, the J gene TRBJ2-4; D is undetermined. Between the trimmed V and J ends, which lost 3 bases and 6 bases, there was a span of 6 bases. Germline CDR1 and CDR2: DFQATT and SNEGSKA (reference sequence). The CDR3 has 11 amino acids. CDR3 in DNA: TGCAGTGCTAGCCCGGGAAACATTCAGTACTTC. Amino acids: CSASPGNIQYF.

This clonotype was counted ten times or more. The CDR3 region has the DNA TGTGCCAGCAGCCCCCTGGACAGCCTGGGGCAAGAGACCCAGTACTTC. This codes for CASSPLDSLGQETQYF. V usage is TRBV7-8 and J usage is TRBJ2-5; D possibly corresponds to TRBD1 (6 bases). CDR1 and CDR2 from the germline V gene are SGHVS and FQNEAQ. V was clipped by 5 bases and J by 2 bases, with 18 bases between them. This CDR3 region has 16 residues. The variable domain in full, completed from reference TRBV7-8 and TRBJ2-5, reads GAGVSQSPRYKVAKRGQDVALRCDPISGHVSLFWYQQALGQGPEFLTYFQNEAQLDKSGLPSDRFFAERPEGSVSTLKIQRTQQEDSAVYLCASSPLDSLGQETQYFGPGTRLLVL.

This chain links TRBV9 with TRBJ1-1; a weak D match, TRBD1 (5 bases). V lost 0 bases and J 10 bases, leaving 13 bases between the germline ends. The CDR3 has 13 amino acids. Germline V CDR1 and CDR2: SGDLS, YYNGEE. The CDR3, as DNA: TGTGCCAGCAGCGTAGCGGGGGACCGCGGAGCTTTCTTT. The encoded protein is CASSVAGDRGAFF.

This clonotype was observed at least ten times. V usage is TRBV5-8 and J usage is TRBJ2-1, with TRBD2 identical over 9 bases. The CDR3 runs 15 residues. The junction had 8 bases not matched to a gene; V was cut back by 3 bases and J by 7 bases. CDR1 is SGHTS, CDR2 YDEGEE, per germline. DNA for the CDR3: TGTGCCAGCAGCTCCTTAGCGGGGGTACTTAATGAGCAGTTCTTC. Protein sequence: CASSSLAGVLNEQFF. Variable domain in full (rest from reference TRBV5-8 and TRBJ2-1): EAGVTQSPTHLIKTRGQQATLRCSPISGHTSVYWYQQALGLGLQFLLWYDEGEERNRGNFPPRFSGRQFPNYSSELNVNALELEDSALYLCASSSLAGVLNEQFFGPGTRLTVL.

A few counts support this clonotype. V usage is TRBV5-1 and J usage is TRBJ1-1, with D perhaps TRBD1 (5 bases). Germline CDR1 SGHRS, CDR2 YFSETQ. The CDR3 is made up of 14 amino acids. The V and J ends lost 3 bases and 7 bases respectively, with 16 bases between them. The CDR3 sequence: CASSSTPGGGEAFF. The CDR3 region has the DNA TGCGCCAGCAGCTCGACCCCGGGGGGGGGTGAAGCTTTCTTT. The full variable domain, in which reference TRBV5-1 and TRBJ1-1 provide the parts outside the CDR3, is KAGVTQTPRYLIKTRGQQVTLSCSPISGHRSVSWYQQTPGQGLQFLFEYFSETQRNKGNFPGRFSGRQFSNSRSEMNVSTLELGDSALYLCASSSTPGGGEAFFGQGTRLTVV.

CDR3 coding DNA: TGCGCCAGCGCGGTGGGAGGACTCTCTGGGGCCAACGTCCTGACTTTC. This translates into CASAVGGLSGANVLTF. The genes are TRBV5-1 and TRBJ2-6, with D possibly being TRBD2 (6 bases). Germline assignment: CDR1 SGHRS and CDR2 YFSETQ. Trimming shortened V by 7 bases and J by 0 bases, and 14 bases separated the two germline ends. This CDR3 has 16 amino acids.

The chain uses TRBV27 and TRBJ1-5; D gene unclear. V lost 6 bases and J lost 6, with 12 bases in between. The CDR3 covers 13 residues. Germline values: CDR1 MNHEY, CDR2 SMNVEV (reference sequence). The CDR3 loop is CASRPRGGQPQHF. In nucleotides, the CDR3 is TGTGCCAGCAGGCCCCGGGGAGGTCAGCCCCAGCATTTT.